Detailed here is one TCR beta chain. The sample originates from a study of blood T cells in healthy people across ages. Sample-barcoded 5' priming and a J-beta primer mix drove a second PCR of roughly 7 to 11 cycles. TCRdb re-called the 5' RACE reads through MiXCR, storing one row per CDR3 protein. Of 600,000 to 1,000,000 distinct CDR3 sequences listed, nearly 60% are singletons. The germline V and J ends were trimmed by 1 base and 1 base, with 10 bases remaining between them. The CDR3 has 15 amino acids. Germline V CDR1 and CDR2: LGHDT, YNNKEL (reference sequence). The J gene is TRBJ1-1, the V gene TRBV3-1; tentative D call: TRBD1 (5 bases). Sequencing input: blood. The receptor was derived from a man younger than 40 in good health. CDR3 amino acids: CASSQAGHSNTEAFF. Here the CDR3 DNA reads TGTGCCAGCAGCCAAGCCGGACACTCGAACACTGAAGCTTTCTTT.